This T cell receptor (beta chain) derives from a study of T cell responses to AZD1222 COVID-19 vaccine. For this clone: As yet, its antigen is unknown.

This table comes from immunoSEQ multiplex PCR, and its TCRdb copy is limited to in-frame clones, with some not included. Altogether some 120,000 clones are present, around 90% being singletons, with the ten largest covering approximately 3%. Study results and limitations: Spike was spanned by vaccine-associated CD4 TCRs, with dominance at 160-218 and 743-854. Nearly half of spike-specific TCRs reportedly go after variant regions that carry no mutations. Spike-specific TCR depth and breadth grew after two AZD1222 doses. There were repertoire samples only from the period after the peak T cell response.

The V and J ends lost 2 bases and 6 bases respectively, with 1 base between them. The CDR3 has 11 amino acids. The V and J genes are TRBV12-3 or TRBV12-4 and TRBJ1-4; no clear D. This clonotype was sampled from an adult in good health. Sequences were derived from peripheral blood, sampled on day 0 of AZD1222 vaccination. In nucleotides, the CDR3 is TGTGCCAGCAGTTTATATGAAAAACTGTTTTTT. It codes for CASSLYEKLFF.